One and the same sample provided the 27 T cell receptor beta chains below, sequenced in a study of blood T cells in healthy people across ages. Through a sample-barcoded 5' primer and a J-beta primer mix, a second PCR was run for about 6 to 11 cycles. MiXCR was run by TCRdb on the 5' RACE reads, yielding one entry per CDR3 protein. The sample lists roughly 1,500,000 distinct CDR3 sequences, 40% to 50% occurring once. The sequenced material came from blood. The receptors shown here come from a woman younger than 30 in good health.

This clonotype was seen ten or more times. The genes are TRBV5-1 and TRBJ2-3; 10 positions agree with TRBD2. Looked up from germline, CDR1 is SGHRS and CDR2 is YFSETQ. V dropped 4 bases and J dropped 1; count of bases not matched to a gene: 3. The CDR3 sequence is 15 residues long. CDR3: CASSLSGGRTDTQYF. CDR3 coding DNA: TGCGCCAGCAGCCTTAGCGGGGGGCGCACAGATACGCAGTATTTT.

To note about this clonotype: Possible read error: a much larger clone is one base away. V is TRBV10-3 and J is TRBJ2-5; D is possibly TRBD1 (5 bases). This CDR3 spans 16 amino acids. Trimming removed 5 bases from V and 2 bases from J, with 18 bases in between. The V gene's germline CDR1 is ENHRY and CDR2 SYGVKD. The CDR3 coding sequence is TGTGCCATCAGTCCCTCAGCAGGGCTTGGACAAGAGACCCAGTACTTC. This sequence encodes CAISPSAGLGQETQYF.

The rearrangement uses TRBV7-9 and TRBJ2-5; 11 bases are a match to TRBD2. Germline values: CDR1 SEHNR, CDR2 FQNEAQ (reference sequence). V gave up 5 bases and J gave up 4 bases; unmatched junction bases: 12. The CDR3 contains 17 residues. CDR3 sequence (DNA): TGTGCCAGCAGCCCCCACTTTCTAGCGGGAGGCGGAGAGACCCAGTACTTC. This encodes CASSPHFLAGGGETQYF. Full variable domain (missing parts from reference TRBV7-9 and TRBJ2-5): DTGVSQNPRHKITKRGQNVTFRCDPISEHNRLYWYRQTLGQGPEFLTYFQNEAQLEKSRLLSDRFSAERPKGSFSTLEIQRTEQGDSAMYLCASSPHFLAGGGETQYFGPGTRLLVL.

V and J are TRBV15 and TRBJ1-1, with D unresolved. The CDR3 runs to 14 residues. Germline V gene lookup returns CDR1 LNHNV and CDR2 YYDKDF (reference sequence). Trimming pared 0 bases from V and 2 bases from J, leaving 7 bases between. CDR3 sequence (DNA): TGTGCCACCAGCAGAGAAGCATCTAACACTGAAGCTTTCTTT. It codes for CATSREASNTEAFF.

This clonotype was seen a handful of times. J is TRBJ2-6 and V is TRBV29-1; no firm D call. The V end lost 7 bases, the J end lost 2 bases, and 12 bases lay between the germline ends. Germline V gene sequence: CDR1 SQVTM, CDR2 ANQGSEA. The CDR3 has 14 amino acids. The CDR3 DNA reads TGCAGCGCGACCTCCGCCCCTGGGGCCAACGTCCTGACTTTC. Translating it yields CSATSAPGANVLTF.

The chain couples TRBV6-7 to TRBJ2-3; 11 bases match TRBD2. TRBV6-7 is assigned to the ORF class and has an uncertain function. The CDR3 length is 19 residues. J was trimmed by 1 base and V by 2 bases; bases with no gene match: 11. The chain's CDR3 is CASSYNLAGGRSGTDTQYF. DNA for the CDR3: TGTGCCAGCAGTTACAATCTAGCGGGAGGCCGATCGGGCACAGATACGCAGTATTTT.

The rearrangement links TRBV30 to TRBJ1-2, with D tentatively TRBD1 (5 bases). This CDR3 is built from 12 residues. Germline V gives CDR1 GTSNPN, CDR2 SVGIG (reference sequence). V was clipped by 5 bases and J by 5 bases, with 12 bases between them. The CDR3 sequence: CAWDAGSYGYTF. In DNA, the CDR3 is TGTGCCTGGGACGCAGGGAGTTATGGCTACACCTTC.

The rearrangement links TRBV12-3 or TRBV12-4 to TRBJ2-3, with 7 bases identical to TRBD2. This CDR3 is built from 15 residues. V lost 9 bases, J lost 1 base, and 10 bases stayed unmatched. DNA for the CDR3: TGTGCCAGTGGGGACTCGGGGGGAGGCACAGATACGCAGTATTTT. Protein: CASGDSGGGTDTQYF.

The count of this clonotype is one. A read error may explain this, as a much larger clone is one base away. The V and J genes are TRBV7-2 and TRBJ2-4; D may be TRBD2 (7 bases). CDR1 is SGHTA and CDR2 is FQGNSA in the germline V gene. This CDR3 has 13 residues. The V and J ends lost 5 bases and 13 bases respectively, with 18 bases between them. The CDR3 reads CASSPWEGGEQYF. The CDR3 DNA reads as TGTGCCAGCAGCCCTTGGGAGGGGGGTGAGCAGTACTTC.

The J gene is TRBJ2-3, the V gene TRBV12-5; D call uncertain. V gave up 2 bases and J gave up 1 base, with 13 bases separating them. The CDR3 sequence is 16 residues long. Looked up from germline, CDR1 is LGHNT and CDR2 is FRNRAP. Here the CDR3 DNA reads TGTGCTAGTGGTTTGCGGGTCAGATCTGGCACAGATACGCAGTATTTT. Translating gives CASGLRVRSGTDTQYF.

The chain couples TRBV24-1 to TRBJ1-2, with a tentative D call TRBD1 (5 bases). CDR1 KGHDR and CDR2 SFDVKD come from the germline V gene. This CDR3 is built from 12 residues. V shed 7 bases and J shed 13 bases, with 18 bases lying between them. The CDR3 sequence is CATSDGGRGATF. CDR3 sequence (DNA): TGTGCCACCAGCGATGGGGGACGAGGGGCCACCTTC.

In the case of this clonotype: A junction end diverges from the germline sequence, so it may reflect a read error. The CDR3: CANSPDYGYTF. The DNA of the CDR3 is TGTGCCAACAGCCCAGATTATGGCTACACCTTC. The chain carries TRBV7-2 and TRBJ1-2; D gene ambiguous. Per the germline V gene, CDR1 is SGHTA and CDR2 is FQGNSA. The length of the CDR3 is 11 residues.

The V call is TRBV27, the J call TRBJ1-2, with TRBD1 as a possible D gene (6 bases). The V end was cut by 3 bases, the J end by 7 bases, with 18 bases between. CDR1 and CDR2 from the germline V gene are MNHEY and SMNVEV (reference sequence). The CDR3 extends over 15 amino acids. The CDR3 nucleotides read TGTGCCAGCAGTTTGGAATCGAGGGGGGCTGGTGGCTACACCTTC. Translated: CASSLESRGAGGYTF.

This clonotype was counted a few times. The J gene is TRBJ2-1, the V gene TRBV20-1; TRBD1 or TRBD2 may be the D gene (5 bases each). Germline CDR1 reads DFQATT; CDR2 reads SNEGSKA (reference sequence). Trimming removed 1 base from V and 2 bases from J, with 12 bases in between. The CDR3 runs to 15 residues. CDR3 nucleotide sequence: TGCAGTGCTAGAGCTAGGGACGGGCCCTACAATGAGCAGTTCTTC. Translation gives CSARARDGPYNEQFF.

This clonotype was detected ten times or more. V gene TRBV29-1 combines with J gene TRBJ2-1; no definite D call. V was shortened by 7 bases and J by 10 bases, with 17 bases between the two germline ends. This CDR3 has 12 residues. Germline CDR1 and CDR2: SQVTM and ANQGSEA. CDR3: CSAPGGPNEQFF. CDR3 in DNA: TGCAGCGCGCCGGGCGGCCCCAACGAGCAGTTCTTC.

A word on this clonotype: An end of the junction differs from the germline gene, which may be a read error. V and J are TRBV27 and TRBJ2-1; 8 bases fit TRBD2. CDR1 and CDR2 from the germline V gene are MNHEY and SMNVEV (reference sequence). This CDR3 contains 16 residues. The CDR3 DNA is TGTGCCAGTAGTTTTCAAGGGACTAGAGCGTACAATGAGCAGTTCTTC. As protein: CASSFQGTRAYNEQFF.

The sample holds a few counts of this clonotype. The rearrangement uses TRBV5-6 and TRBJ2-3, with a weak D call TRBD2 (5 bases). V lost 3 bases to trimming and J lost 4 bases, with 15 bases between them. CDR3 length: 15 amino acids. The germline CDR1 and CDR2 sequences are SGHDT and YYEEEE. The CDR3 here is CASSSWLANADTQYF. CDR3 nucleotide sequence: TGTGCCAGCAGCTCGTGGTTAGCGAACGCAGATACGCAGTATTTT. The full variable domain, in which reference TRBV5-6 and TRBJ2-3 provide the parts outside the CDR3, is DAGVTQSPTHLIKTRGQQVTLRCSPKSGHDTVSWYQQALGQGPQFIFQYYEEEERQRGNFPDRFSGHQFPNYSSELNVNALLLGDSALYLCASSSWLANADTQYFGPGTRLTVL.

A few counts support this clonotype. In nucleotides, the CDR3 is TGTGCCAGCGGGTCTAGCGGGAGTTACGAGCAGTACTTC. This encodes CASGSSGSYEQYF. This chain joins TRBV4-2 and TRBJ2-7; TRBD2 matches at 10 bases. The CDR3 length is 13 residues. The J segment lost 4 bases and the V segment lost 8 bases, leaving 5 bases of the junction unmatched. In germline, CDR1 is LGHNA, CDR2 YNFKEQ.

The chain uses TRBV20-1 and TRBJ1-2; D is possibly TRBD1 (5 bases). CDR3 size: 14 residues. The V gene lost 0 bases and the J gene lost 6 bases, with 14 bases spanning the gap. Germline CDR1 DFQATT, CDR2 SNEGSKA (reference sequence). This CDR3 is CSARDGGWTDGYTF. In nucleotides, the CDR3 is TGCAGTGCTAGAGATGGGGGTTGGACTGATGGCTACACCTTC.

Remarks on this clonotype: This clone may be a read error of a much larger clone one base away. The J gene is TRBJ2-5, the V gene TRBV10-3; TRBD1 aligns across 11 bases. The CDR3 loop spans 15 amino acids. The germline V gene has CDR1 ENHRY and CDR2 SYGVKD. Trimming cost V 7 bases and J 11 bases; bases outside gene matches: 15. DNA of the CDR3: TGTGCCATCACCCGGGACAGGGGGACCTACAATGAGCAGTACTTC. Its translation: CAITRDRGTYNEQYF.

This clonotype was seen more than once but under ten times. This sequence joins TRBV12-3 or TRBV12-4 and TRBJ1-2; 7 bases are a match to TRBD1. CDR3 length: 17 amino acids. Losses at the gene ends were 7 bases for V and 5 bases for J; bases not matched to a gene: 19. The CDR3 spells CASKSFLGGQWGYGYTF. As DNA, the CDR3 is TGTGCCAGCAAGAGTTTCCTCGGGGGACAGTGGGGTTATGGCTACACCTTC.

This clonotype has ten or more counts. V and J are TRBV7-2 and TRBJ2-7; 11 bases are a match to TRBD2. Trimming removed 5 bases from V and 7 bases from J; junction bases left unmatched: 7. CDR1 and CDR2 (germline): SGHTA, FQGNSA. The CDR3 extends over 14 amino acids. CDR3 sequence: CASSSRLAGNEQYF. CDR3 DNA: TGTGCCAGCAGCAGCCGACTAGCGGGGAATGAGCAGTACTTC.

The chain uses TRBV7-9 and TRBJ1-2; 8 bases are a match to TRBD1. Germline V lookup: CDR1 SEHNR, CDR2 FQNEAQ (reference sequence). V lost 5 bases to trimming and J lost 8 bases; unmatched junction nucleotides: 10. CDR3 length equals 14 residues. The CDR3 bases are TGTGCCAGCAGCACGGACAGGGACGCGGGCGGCTACACCTTC. Its protein is CASSTDRDAGGYTF.

The chain couples TRBV6-1 to TRBJ2-5; 11 nucleotides match TRBD1. CDR3 length: 13 amino acids. The junction had 5 bases not matched to a gene; V was cut back by 4 bases and J by 10 bases. CDR1 and CDR2 from the germline V gene are MNHNS and SASEGT. CDR3 coding DNA: TGTGCCAGCAGTGTGGGACAGGGGGTTGTCCAGTACTTC. This sequence encodes CASSVGQGVVQYF.

The chain is built from TRBV20-1 and TRBJ2-1; D not certain. There are 15 residues in the CDR3. Germline lookup yields CDR1 DFQATT and CDR2 SNEGSKA (reference sequence). Between the trimmed V and J ends, which lost 0 bases and 3 bases, there was a span of 12 bases. The CDR3 here is CSARDPRPHYNEQFF. CDR3 nucleotides: TGCAGTGCTAGAGATCCGCGGCCACACTACAATGAGCAGTTCTTC.

The gene calls are TRBV25-1 and TRBJ2-7; no clear D. Germline CDR1 reads MGHDK; CDR2 reads SYGVNS. Trimming pared 1 base from V and 0 bases from J, leaving 13 bases between. This CDR3 spans 16 amino acids. The CDR3 coding sequence is TGTGCCAGCAGTGAATTCGGGCTAGGGATCTCCTACGAGCAGTACTTC. Protein product: CASSEFGLGISYEQYF.

This clonotype was seen only once. The CDR3: CASSHPPGANGYTF. The CDR3 DNA sequence: TGCGCCAGCAGCCACCCGCCCGGGGCAAATGGCTACACCTTC. The chain has TRBV4-1 and TRBJ1-2; the D gene is possibly TRBD1 (5 bases). The germline gives CDR1 MGHRA, CDR2 YSYEKL. This CDR3 spans 14 amino acids. Between the trimmed V and J ends, which lost 3 bases and 6 bases, there was a span of 14 bases.